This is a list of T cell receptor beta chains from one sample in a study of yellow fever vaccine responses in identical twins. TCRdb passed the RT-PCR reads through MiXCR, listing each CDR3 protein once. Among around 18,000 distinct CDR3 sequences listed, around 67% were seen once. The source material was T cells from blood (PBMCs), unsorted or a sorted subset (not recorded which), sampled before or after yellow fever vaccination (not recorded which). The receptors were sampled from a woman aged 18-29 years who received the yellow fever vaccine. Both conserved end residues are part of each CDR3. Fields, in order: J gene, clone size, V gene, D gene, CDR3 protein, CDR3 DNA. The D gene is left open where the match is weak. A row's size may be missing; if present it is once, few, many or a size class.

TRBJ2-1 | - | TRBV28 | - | CASSEITSNSYNEQFF | TGTGCCAGCAGCGAAATTACTAGCAATTCCTACAATGAGCAGTTCTTC
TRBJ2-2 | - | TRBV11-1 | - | CASSPTGGPNTGELFF | TGTGCCAGCAGCCCAACGGGGGGCCCTAACACCGGGGAGCTGTTTTTT
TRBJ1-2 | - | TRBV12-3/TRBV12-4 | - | CASSPVGYGYTF | TGTGCCAGCAGTCCAGTAGGCTATGGCTACACCTTC
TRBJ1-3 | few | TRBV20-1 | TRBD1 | CSASGPGQGGNTIYF | TGCAGTGCTTCTGGTCCGGGACAGGGCGGAAACACCATATATTTT
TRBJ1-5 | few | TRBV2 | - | CASRFGTGIVQPQHF | TGTGCCAGCAGATTCGGGACGGGGATTGTTCAGCCCCAGCATTTT
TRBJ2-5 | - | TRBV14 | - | CASSGVSETQYF | TGTGCCAGCAGCGGGGTTTCGGAGACCCAGTACTTC
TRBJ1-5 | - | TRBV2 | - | CASSEYRANSNQPQHF | TGTGCCAGCAGTGAATACAGGGCGAATAGCAATCAGCCCCAGCATTTT
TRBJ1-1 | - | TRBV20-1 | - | CSALWATEAFF | TGCAGTGCCCTCTGGGCGACTGAAGCTTTCTTT
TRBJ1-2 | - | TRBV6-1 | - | CASRLESYGGYTF | TGTGCCAGCCGCCTCGAAAGCTATGGTGGCTACACCTTC
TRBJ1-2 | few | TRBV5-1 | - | CASSLDSAYNYGYTF | TGCGCCAGCAGCTTGGACTCAGCCTATAACTATGGCTACACCTTC
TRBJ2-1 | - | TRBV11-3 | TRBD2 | CASSSHRLAGVSYNEQFF | TGTGCCAGCAGCTCACACCGACTAGCGGGAGTCTCCTACAATGAGCAGTTCTTC
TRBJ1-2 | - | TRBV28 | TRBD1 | CASSLETGYGYTF | TGTGCCAGCAGTTTAGAGACAGGGTATGGCTACACCTTC
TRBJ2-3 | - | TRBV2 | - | CASSEGWLAMLGGTDTQYF | TGTGCCAGCAGTGAAGGTTGGCTAGCGATGTTGGGGGGCACAGATACGCAGTATTTT
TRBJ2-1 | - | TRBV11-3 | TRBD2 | CASKRSSGGASDEQFF | TGTGCCAGCAAACGGTCTAGCGGGGGGGCTTCGGATGAGCAGTTCTTC
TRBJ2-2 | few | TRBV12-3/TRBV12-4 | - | CASSSGRYGNTGELFF | TGTGCCAGCAGTTCGGGACGGTATGGGAACACCGGGGAGCTGTTTTTT
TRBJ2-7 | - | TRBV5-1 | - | CASSVRDNSYEQYF | TGCGCCAGCAGCGTCCGGGACAACTCCTACGAGCAGTACTTC
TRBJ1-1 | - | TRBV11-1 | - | CASSYRPPTEAFF | TGTGCCAGCAGCTACCGACCCCCCACTGAAGCTTTCTTT
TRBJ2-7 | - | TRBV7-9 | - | CASSLVRRGQGYEQYF | TGTGCCAGCAGCTTAGTAAGGCGGGGGCAGGGATACGAGCAGTACTTC
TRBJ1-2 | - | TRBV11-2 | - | CASSLEAFNYGYTF | TGTGCCAGCAGCTTAGAGGCCTTCAACTATGGCTACACCTTC
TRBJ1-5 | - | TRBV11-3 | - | CASSTRQPRFGNSNQPQHF | TGTGCCAGCAGCACCCGACAGCCACGATTTGGTAATAGCAATCAGCCCCAGCATTTT
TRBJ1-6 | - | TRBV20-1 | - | CSARINSPLHF | TGCAGTGCTAGAATTAATTCACCCCTCCACTTT
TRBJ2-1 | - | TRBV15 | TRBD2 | CATSRDLAGSDEQFF | TGTGCCACCAGCAGAGACCTAGCGGGATCCGATGAGCAGTTCTTC
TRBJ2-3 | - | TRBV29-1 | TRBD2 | CSVDTSGVTSTDTQYF | TGCAGCGTTGACACTAGCGGGGTCACTAGCACAGATACGCAGTATTTT
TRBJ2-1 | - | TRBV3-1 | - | CASSANTESYNEQFF | TGTGCCAGCAGCGCAAATACGGAGTCCTACAATGAGCAGTTCTTC
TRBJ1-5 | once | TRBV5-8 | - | CASSLGIQPQHF | TGTGCCAGCAGCTTAGGGATCCAGCCCCAGCATTTT
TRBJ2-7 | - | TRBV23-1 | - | CASIQPKGLEGYEQYF | TGCGCCAGCATTCAACCGAAGGGGCTAGAGGGCTACGAGCAGTACTTC
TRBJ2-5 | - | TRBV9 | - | CASSVSGQGSKTQYF | TGTGCCAGCAGCGTATCTGGGCAGGGTAGCAAGACCCAGTACTTC
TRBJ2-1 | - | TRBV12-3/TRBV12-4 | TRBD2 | CASSLSLAGEGWYNEQFF | TGTGCCAGCAGTTTAAGTCTAGCGGGGGAAGGTTGGTACAATGAGCAGTTCTTC
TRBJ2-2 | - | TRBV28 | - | CASSFREAGELFF | TGTGCCAGCAGTTTCAGGGAAGCCGGGGAGCTGTTTTTT
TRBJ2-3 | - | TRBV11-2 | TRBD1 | CASSFSGQDTDTQYF | TGTGCCAGCAGCTTCAGTGGACAGGACACAGATACGCAGTATTTT
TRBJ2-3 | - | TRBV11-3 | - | CASSLHGTDTQYF | TGTGCCAGCAGCTTACACGGCACAGATACGCAGTATTTT
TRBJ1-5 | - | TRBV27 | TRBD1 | CASSLSAGQGTNQPQHF | TGTGCCAGCAGTTTATCGGCAGGACAGGGCACGAATCAGCCCCAGCATTTT
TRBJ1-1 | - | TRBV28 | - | CASSLGQVVKTFF | TGTGCCAGCAGTTTAGGGCAGGTGGTGAAAACTTTCTTT
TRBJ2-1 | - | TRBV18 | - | CASSPGRQLGEQFF | TGTGCCAGCTCACCGGGGCGGCAACTCGGTGAGCAGTTCTTC
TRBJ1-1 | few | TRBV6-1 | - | CASRIPGTLEAFF | TGTGCCAGCAGGATACCCGGGACACTTGAAGCTTTCTTT
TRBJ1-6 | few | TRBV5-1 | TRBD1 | CASSIGQGFSPLHF | TGCGCCAGCAGTATAGGACAGGGGTTTTCACCCCTCCACTTT
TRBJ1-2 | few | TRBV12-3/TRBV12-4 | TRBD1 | CASSFRQGNHYGYTF | TGTGCCAGCAGTTTCCGACAGGGGAATCACTATGGCTACACCTTC
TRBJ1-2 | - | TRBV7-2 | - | CASSLAGYGYTF | TGTGCCAGCAGCTTAGCGGGGTATGGCTACACCTTC
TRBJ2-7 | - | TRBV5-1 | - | CASSPGIAVEQYF | TGCGCCAGCAGCCCGGGCATTGCGGTCGAGCAGTACTTC
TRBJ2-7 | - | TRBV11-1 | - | CAVGGEQYF | TGTGCCGTTGGTGGCGAGCAGTACTTC
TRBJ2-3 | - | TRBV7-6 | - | CASSPSWGRELSDTQYF | TGTGCCAGCAGCCCCAGTTGGGGGCGCGAACTGTCAGATACGCAGTATTTT
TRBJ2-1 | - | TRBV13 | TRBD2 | CASSSPVLAGDNEQFF | TGTGCCAGCAGCTCACCTGTACTAGCGGGGGACAATGAGCAGTTCTTC
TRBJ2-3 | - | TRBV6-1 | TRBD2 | CASRGLAGVTQYF | TGTGCCAGCAGGGGACTAGCGGGAGTTACGCAGTATTTT
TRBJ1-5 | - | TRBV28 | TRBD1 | CASSGQGKSNQPQHF | TGTGCCAGCAGCGGACAGGGTAAAAGCAATCAGCCCCAGCATTTT
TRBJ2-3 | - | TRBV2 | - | CATTFSSTDTQYF | TGTGCCACCACCTTTTCTAGCACAGATACGCAGTATTTT
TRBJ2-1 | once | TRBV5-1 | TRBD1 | CASSSGQGLYNEQFF | TGCGCCAGCAGCAGTGGACAGGGACTCTACAATGAGCAGTTCTTC
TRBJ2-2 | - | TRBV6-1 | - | CASSDGVGELFF | TGTGCCAGCAGTGATGGGGTCGGGGAGCTGTTTTTT
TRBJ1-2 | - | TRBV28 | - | CASSYSYGYTF | TGTGCCAGCAGCTATTCCTATGGCTACACCTTC
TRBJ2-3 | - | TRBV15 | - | CATSREGMGAGVDTQYF | TGTGCCACCAGCAGAGAGGGTATGGGCGCCGGGGTAGATACGCAGTATTTT
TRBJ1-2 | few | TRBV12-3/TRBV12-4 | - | CASTALRNYGYTF | TGTGCCAGCACCGCCCTAAGAAACTATGGCTACACCTTC
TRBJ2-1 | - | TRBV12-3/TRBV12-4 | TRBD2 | CASMRPRGVWSYNEQFF | TGTGCCAGCATGCGCCCTCGGGGGGTTTGGTCCTACAATGAGCAGTTCTTC
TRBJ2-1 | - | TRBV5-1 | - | CASMEYNEQFF | TGCGCCAGCATGGAGTACAATGAGCAGTTCTTC
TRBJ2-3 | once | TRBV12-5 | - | CASGLRSGDTQYF | TGTGCTAGTGGTTTGAGGTCGGGGGATACGCAGTATTTT
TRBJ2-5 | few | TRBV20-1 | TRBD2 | CSVALAGTQETQYF | TGCAGTGTCGCACTAGCGGGAACACAAGAGACCCAGTACTTC